These T cell receptor beta chains were read from a single sample in a study of CD8+ T cells in alopecia areata. Using immunoSEQ multiplex PCR, the repertoire was profiled, and TCRdb retains in-frame clones only, with some absent. Among around 190,000 clones listed, around three fifths were seen once. This sample comprised CD4+ T cells sorted from blood, obtained at week 24, from a patient treated with tofacitinib. These receptors were collected from a human donor with alopecia areata. CDR3s include the opening cysteine and the closing phenylalanine or tryptophan. The D gene is left open where the match is weak. Only some rows state a clone size, as once, few, many or a class for expanded clones.

CDR3nt	CDR3aa	v_gene	abundance	d_gene	j_gene
TGTGCCAGCAGCTTATTGTCTAGTATTATCTACGAGCAGTACTTC	CASSLLSSIIYEQYF	TRBV11-3	NA	NA	TRBJ2-7
TGTGCCACCAGCAAAGGGGGACGTGGCACAGATACGCAGTATTTT	CATSKGGRGTDTQYF	TRBV15	NA	NA	TRBJ2-3
TGCGCCAGCAGCTCATCCGGGGGATTTAACAATGAGCAGTTCTTC	CASSSSGGFNNEQFF	TRBV4-1	NA	NA	TRBJ2-1
TGTGCCAGCAACCCCCCCGAGACCCAGTACTTC	CASNPPETQYF	TRBV2	NA	NA	TRBJ2-5
TGTGCCTGGGGGGCCCGCTTTGAGCAGTTCTTC	CAWGARFEQFF	TRBV30	NA	NA	TRBJ2-1
TGCAGCGGGCAGGCCGGATTACTAGATACGCAGTATTTT	CSGQAGLLDTQYF	TRBV29-1	NA	NA	TRBJ2-3
TGTGCCAGCTTAGTGGGGAACTCCTACGAGCAGTACTTC	CASLVGNSYEQYF	TRBV6-1	NA	NA	TRBJ2-7
TGTGCCAGCAGTCGTAGCGGGGGGGCTAAAGATACGCAGTATTTT	CASSRSGGAKDTQYF	TRBV7-6	few	TRBD2	TRBJ2-3
TGTGCCAGCAGTCATAGCGGGGGGGCCGTCCCTGAGCAGTTCTTC	CASSHSGGAVPEQFF	TRBV11-3	few	TRBD2	TRBJ2-1
TGCGCCAGCAGCCCTGGACTGCTCAGTAGGGCCGGAGATACGCAGTATTTT	CASSPGLLSRAGDTQYF	TRBV4-3	NA	NA	TRBJ2-3
TGTGCCAGCAGCCCCCGGGACGGGGAGCTGTTTTTT	CASSPRDGELFF	TRBV7-3	NA	NA	TRBJ2-2
TGTGCCAGCAGTTACTCTAAGACAGGAACCTATGGCTACACCTTC	CASSYSKTGTYGYTF	TRBV6-6	NA	NA	TRBJ1-2
TGTGCCAGCAGTGAAGCGTCAGGGACAGGGGGCCAAGTGCAGTACTTC	CASSEASGTGGQVQYF	TRBV2	NA	TRBD1	TRBJ2-7
TGTGCCAGCTCACCGATTCCGGCAGACGAAGCTTTCTTT	CASSPIPADEAFF	TRBV18	NA	NA	TRBJ1-1
TGTGCCAGCAGCTTCGGGACGGCTGATCAGCCCCAGCATTTT	CASSFGTADQPQHF	TRBV7-9	NA	NA	TRBJ1-5
TGTGCCACCAGCAGAGGTGGGACAAGAGCTAACTATGGCTACACCTTC	CATSRGGTRANYGYTF	TRBV15	NA	NA	TRBJ1-2
TGTGCCTGGAGTACGAATCGGAAAGAGACCCAGTACTTC	CAWSTNRKETQYF	TRBV30	NA	NA	TRBJ2-5
TGTGCCAGCAGCCATTCCCATGGCGAGCAGTACTTC	CASSHSHGEQYF	TRBV7-2	NA	NA	TRBJ2-7
TGCAGCGTTCTCGGACAGGGTTTTGGAGGCTCCTACAATGAGCAGTTCTTC	CSVLGQGFGGSYNEQFF	TRBV29-1	NA	TRBD1	TRBJ2-1
TGTGCCTGGGTCCCGGGGGGGGTAGCTTTCTTT	CAWVPGGVAFF	TRBV30	NA	NA	TRBJ1-1
TGTGCCAGCAGCAGAGGCGGGGGGGACCAAGAGACCCAGTACTTC	CASSRGGGDQETQYF	TRBV7-7	NA	TRBD2	TRBJ2-5
TGCGCCAGCAGCCAAGGTCCATACACTGAAGCTTTCTTT	CASSQGPYTEAFF	TRBV4-3	NA	NA	TRBJ1-1
TGTGCCTGGAGTGTACGGCAGGGGGATGGCTACACCTTC	CAWSVRQGDGYTF	TRBV30	few	TRBD1	TRBJ1-2
TGTGCCTGGAGGCCGGTGGGACAGGGGCCAGGTCAGCCCCAGCATTTT	CAWRPVGQGPGQPQHF	TRBV30	NA	TRBD1	TRBJ1-5
TGTGCCAGCTCCATAGGAGGGGCCGAGCAGTTCTTC	CASSIGGAEQFF	TRBV19	few	NA	TRBJ2-1
TGCAGCGTAGCCGGGACCGCAGTTGAGCAGTTCTTC	CSVAGTAVEQFF	TRBV29-1	NA	NA	TRBJ2-1
TGTGCCAGCAGCTTAGAGGGGGATTACTACAATGAGCAGTTCTTC	CASSLEGDYYNEQFF	TRBV7-2	NA	NA	TRBJ2-1
TGCAGCGTCCTGGCTAGCGAGCTGTTCACAGATACGCAGTATTTT	CSVLASELFTDTQYF	TRBV29-1	NA	NA	TRBJ2-3
TGTGCCACCAGCAAGGCGGGCTCGAACACTGAAGCTTTCTTT	CATSKAGSNTEAFF	TRBV15	once	NA	TRBJ1-1
TGTGCCAGCAGCCTAACCGGGAACACTGAAGCTTTCTTT	CASSLTGNTEAFF	TRBV27	NA	NA	TRBJ1-1
TGCGCCAGCAGCTTAACGGGGGGTCACAATGAGCAGTTCTTC	CASSLTGGHNEQFF	TRBV5-1	few	TRBD2	TRBJ2-1
TGTGCCAGCAGTGGTCTTTACTATGGCTACACCTTC	CASSGLYYGYTF	TRBV2	NA	NA	TRBJ1-2
TGTGCCAGTTGGGGTGGGTTTAATTCACCCCTCCACTTT	CASWGGFNSPLHF	TRBV19	NA	NA	TRBJ1-6
TGTGCCAGCAGCTTAGCCCCAGGGATCTATGGCTACACCTTC	CASSLAPGIYGYTF	TRBV7-9	NA	NA	TRBJ1-2
TGCGCCAGCAGCCAACTAGGAGTTGGCTACACCTTC	CASSQLGVGYTF	TRBV4-3	NA	NA	TRBJ1-2
TGCGCCAGCAGACCCAGGGTGATGTCACCCCTCCACTTT	CASRPRVMSPLHF	TRBV5-1	NA	NA	TRBJ1-6
TGCAGCGTTGGTAGGACAGGGGATCGGGAGACCCAGTACTTC	CSVGRTGDRETQYF	TRBV29-1	NA	TRBD1	TRBJ2-5
TGCAGCGTTTGGGCAGGTGAAGGCACTGAAGCTTTCTTT	CSVWAGEGTEAFF	TRBV29-1	NA	NA	TRBJ1-1
TGTGCCAGCAGACGTGGTGGTGGCTACACCTTC	CASRRGGGYTF	TRBV6-5	NA	NA	TRBJ1-2
TGTGCCAGCAGTTGGGACCAGGGTATCTATGGCTACACCTTC	CASSWDQGIYGYTF	TRBV6-6	NA	NA	TRBJ1-2
TGTGCCTGGGAAGGGGCTGGGGGCTGGGACAATGAGCAGTTCTTC	CAWEGAGGWDNEQFF	TRBV30	NA	NA	TRBJ2-1
TGCAGCGCCGCGACAGTGAACACTGAAGCTTTCTTT	CSAATVNTEAFF	TRBV29-1	NA	NA	TRBJ1-1
TGCAGCGTTGAACGGACGGCCTATGGCTACACCTTC	CSVERTAYGYTF	TRBV29-1	NA	NA	TRBJ1-2
TGTGCCAGCAGCTCGCAGGGGACCGGGGAGCTGTTTTTT	CASSSQGTGELFF	TRBV7-3	NA	NA	TRBJ2-2
TGTGCCAGTAGTAAAGGTCGGCAGGGGAATCAGCCCCAGCATTTT	CASSKGRQGNQPQHF	TRBV19	many	NA	TRBJ1-5
TGTGCCTCTTCTTTACCGGGACTAGAGAGCTACACCTTC	CASSLPGLESYTF	TRBV30	NA	NA	TRBJ1-2